This TCR beta chain came from a study of circulating CD8 cells and anti-PD-1 response in melanoma. Whole-study results and caveats: DNEG was most diverse; TIGIT repertoires were least diverse. Generally, no replicate experiments were performed.

TCR libraries were prepared from approximately 15 ng of total RNA with the QIAseq Immune Repertoire TCR panel. TCRdb ran MiXCR on the reads and lists one entry per CDR3 protein. The sample yields 150 to 200 distinct CDR3 sequences, over 9% seen once. Germline V gives CDR1 MDHEN, CDR2 SYDVKM. With 7 bases removed from V and 3 bases from J, the gap between germline ends came to 13 bases. The length of the CDR3 is 13 residues. This clonotype ranks as large (0.1 to 1%). The target antigen is unknown. Sorting of live CD3+CD8+TCRalphabeta+ cells by PD-1 and/or TIGIT gave four subsets. This chain uses TRBV28 with TRBJ2-7, with D tentatively TRBD2 (5 bases). Sequencing was performed on CD8+ T cells from PBMCs, taken at baseline or after one month of anti-PD-1 therapy (not recorded which). This receptor was taken from a human donor with melanoma. CDR3 in DNA: TGTGCCAGCACAGGAGGAGCCTTCTACGAGCAGTACTTC. Encoded protein: CASTGGAFYEQYF.